The present T cell receptor (beta chain) was sequenced within a study of breast tumors, draining lymph nodes, adjacent tissues. The V end lost 1 base, the J end lost 8 bases, and 17 bases lay between the germline ends. Germline CDR1 is SNHLY and CDR2 is FYNNEI. This CDR3 is built from 15 residues. With respect to this clonotype: Antigen specificity is unknown.

Study observations and caveats: Findings are consistent with lymph node origin and intratumoral expansion of most tumor T cells.

One entry per CDR3 protein, called by TCRdb with MiXCR from the multiplex PCR reads. This sample has over 60,000 distinct CDR3 sequences, with 40% to 55% found just once. The chain uses TRBV2 and TRBJ1-2; D is unclear. The sample was breast tumor tissue. This TCR came from a female donor with breast cancer. Some clones in this sample may be carry-over from other donors' samples. The CDR3 protein is CASSEVGPRFSGYTF. The CDR3 bases are TGTGCCAGCAGTGAAGTCGGCCCCAGGTTTTCGGGCTACACCTTC.